This TCR beta chain was captured by sequencing in a study of Ad26.COV2.S vaccination and SARS-CoV-2 variants. Study as a whole: In the COV1001 trial, the donor was in the Ad26.COV2.S arm. Ad26.COV2.S was injected intramuscularly once or twice, 56 days apart.

Germline V gene lookup returns CDR1 MDHEN and CDR2 SYDVKM. The V gene lost 6 bases and the J gene lost 0 bases, with 21 bases spanning the gap. The CDR3 sequence is 17 residues long. Noted treatment: around 19 received Ad26.COV2.S at low or high dose, single or two shots; 5 received placebo; per-sample allocation not given. Material that was analyzed had been drawn on day 63 after the first vaccine or placebo injection. Only in-frame clones appear in the TCRdb table, and some are missing; sequencing was by immunoSEQ multiplex PCR. The table includes roughly 330,000 clones, 85% to 90% detected once. The sample in question was peripheral blood, obtained in a trial of Ad26.COV2.S vaccine versus placebo. The TCR sequence derives from a person between 18 and 59 years old who received the Ad26.COV2.S COVID-19 vaccine or a placebo. The V call is TRBV28, the J call TRBJ2-7; D might be TRBD1 (5 bases). CDR3 region: CASSSLVGAASSYEQYV. In DNA form, the CDR3 reads TGTGCCAGCAGCTCCTTGGTTGGGGCGGCTAGCTCCTACGAGCAGTACGTC.